This record concerns one TCR beta chain sequence. This sample was taken from a study of blood T cell repertoires in COVID-19. Study details: From the United States, Italy and Spain came samples of acute and convalescent COVID-19. PBMCs, B-cell-depleted T cells, or T cells provided the cDNA or gDNA that made up the material.

Recruitment covered about two dozen US areas and drew participants whose ages spanned roughly 18 to 100 years. Participant-given clinical history determined each cohort assignment. Generated by immunoSEQ multiplex PCR, the TCRdb table keeps only in-frame clones and is missing some. This table has 150,000 to 200,000 clones, roughly three quarters appearing once. Sample: PBMCs or T cells enriched from blood (not recorded which). This receptor was obtained from a woman in her fifties or sixties with acute COVID-19.

CDR3 in DNA: TGTGCCAGTATTGACAAACAGGGGTCTGGAAACACCATATATTTT. It translates to CASIDKQGSGNTIYF. The chain is built from TRBV19 and TRBJ1-3; 7 bases match TRBD1. The junction had 7 bases not matched to a gene; V was cut back by 7 bases and J by 1 base. The CDR3 spans 15 residues. Germline loops: CDR1 LNHDA, CDR2 SQIVND (reference sequence).